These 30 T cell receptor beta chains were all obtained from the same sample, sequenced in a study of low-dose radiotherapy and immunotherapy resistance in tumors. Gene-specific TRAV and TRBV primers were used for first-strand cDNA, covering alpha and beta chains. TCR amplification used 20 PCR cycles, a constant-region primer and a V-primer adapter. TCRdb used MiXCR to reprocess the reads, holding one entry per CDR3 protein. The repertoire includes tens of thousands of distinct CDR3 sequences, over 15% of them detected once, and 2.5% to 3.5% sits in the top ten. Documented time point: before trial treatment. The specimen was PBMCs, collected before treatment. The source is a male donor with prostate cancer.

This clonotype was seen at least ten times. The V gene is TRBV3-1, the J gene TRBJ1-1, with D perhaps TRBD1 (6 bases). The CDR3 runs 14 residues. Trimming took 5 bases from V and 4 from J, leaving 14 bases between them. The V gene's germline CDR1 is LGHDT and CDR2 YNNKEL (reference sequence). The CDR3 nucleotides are TGTGCCAGCAGCATACAGGGTAGGGCCACTGAAGCTTTCTTT. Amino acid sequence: CASSIQGRATEAFF.

CDR3 bases: TGTGCCAGCAGCCATAGCGTACAAGAGACCCAGTACTTC. Translated: CASSHSVQETQYF. The V call is TRBV3-1, the J call TRBJ2-5, with D perhaps TRBD2 (5 bases). The length of the CDR3 is 13 residues. Germline V gene sequence: CDR1 LGHDT, CDR2 YNNKEL (reference sequence). V lost 3 bases, J lost 2 bases, and 7 bases lay in between.

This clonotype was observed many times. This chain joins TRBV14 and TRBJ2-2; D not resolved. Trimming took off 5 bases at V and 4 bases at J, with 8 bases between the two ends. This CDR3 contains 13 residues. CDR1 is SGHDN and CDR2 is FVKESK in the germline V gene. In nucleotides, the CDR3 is TGTGCCAGCAGCGCGTGGGGCACCGGGGAGCTGTTTTTT. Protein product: CASSAWGTGELFF.

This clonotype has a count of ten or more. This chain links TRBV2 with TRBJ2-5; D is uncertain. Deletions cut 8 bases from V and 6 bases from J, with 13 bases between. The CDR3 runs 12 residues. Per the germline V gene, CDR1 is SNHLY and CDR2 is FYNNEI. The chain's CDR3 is CASEPQGKTQYF. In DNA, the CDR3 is TGTGCCAGCGAGCCCCAAGGAAAGACCCAGTACTTC.

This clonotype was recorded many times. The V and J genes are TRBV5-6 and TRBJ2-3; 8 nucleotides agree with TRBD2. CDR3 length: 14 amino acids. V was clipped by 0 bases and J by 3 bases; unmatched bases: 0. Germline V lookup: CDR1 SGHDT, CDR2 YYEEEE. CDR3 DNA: TGTGCCAGCAGCTTGGGACTAGCGACAGATACGCAGTATTTT. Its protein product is CASSLGLATDTQYF.

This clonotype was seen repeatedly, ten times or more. In nucleotides, the CDR3 is TGTGCCAGCAGGTGGGGCGGGGCCACAGATACGCAGTATTTT. Protein sequence: CASRWGGATDTQYF. V usage is TRBV2 and J usage is TRBJ2-3; the D gene is possibly TRBD2 (6 bases). Trimming pared 6 bases from V and 2 bases from J, leaving 12 bases between. The germline gives CDR1 SNHLY, CDR2 FYNNEI. The CDR3 runs to 14 residues.

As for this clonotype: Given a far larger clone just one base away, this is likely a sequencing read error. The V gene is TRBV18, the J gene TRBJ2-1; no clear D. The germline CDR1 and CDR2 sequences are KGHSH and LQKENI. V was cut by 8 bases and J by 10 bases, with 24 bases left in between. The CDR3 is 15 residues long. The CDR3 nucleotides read TGTGCCAGCGCATCACGGCTCGAAAGCTCCTACGAGCAGTTCTTC. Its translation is CASASRLESSYEQFF.

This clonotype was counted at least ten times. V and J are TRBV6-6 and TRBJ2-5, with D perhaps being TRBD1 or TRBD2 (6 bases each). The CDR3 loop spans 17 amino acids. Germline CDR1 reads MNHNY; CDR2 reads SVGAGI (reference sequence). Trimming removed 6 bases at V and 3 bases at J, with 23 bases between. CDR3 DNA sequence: TGTGCCAGCAGCGAGGGGGGACCGGGACATTCGGAAGAGACCCAGTACTTC. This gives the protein CASSEGGPGHSEETQYF.

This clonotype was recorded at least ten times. CDR3: CASSRFSTDTQYF. CDR3 nucleotides: TGCGCCAGCAGCAGGTTCAGCACAGATACGCAGTATTTT. The rearrangement joins TRBV5-1 to TRBJ2-3; D remains unclear. In germline, CDR1 is SGHRS, CDR2 YFSETQ. V lost 4 bases, J lost 0 bases, and 6 bases lay in between. The CDR3 is made up of 13 amino acids.

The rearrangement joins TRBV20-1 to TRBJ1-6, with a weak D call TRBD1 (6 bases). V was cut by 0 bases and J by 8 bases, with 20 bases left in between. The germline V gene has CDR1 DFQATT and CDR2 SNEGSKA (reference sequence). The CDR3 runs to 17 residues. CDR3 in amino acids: CSARDRRGRGRDSPLHF. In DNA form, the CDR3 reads TGCAGTGCTAGAGACAGGCGGGGGCGCGGTCGGGATTCACCCCTCCACTTT.

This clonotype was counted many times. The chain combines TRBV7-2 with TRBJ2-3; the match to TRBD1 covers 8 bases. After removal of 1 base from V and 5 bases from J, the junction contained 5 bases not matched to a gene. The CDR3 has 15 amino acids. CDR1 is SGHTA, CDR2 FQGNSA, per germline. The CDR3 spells CASSLGTGIGDTQYF. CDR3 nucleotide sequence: TGTGCCAGCAGCTTAGGGACAGGGATCGGAGATACGCAGTATTTT.

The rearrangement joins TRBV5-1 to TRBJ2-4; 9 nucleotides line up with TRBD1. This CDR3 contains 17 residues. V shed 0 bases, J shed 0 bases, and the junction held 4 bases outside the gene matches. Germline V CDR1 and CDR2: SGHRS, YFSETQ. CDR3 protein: CASSLEGQGLAKNIQYF. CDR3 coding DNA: TGCGCCAGCAGCTTGGAGGGACAGGGATTAGCCAAAAACATTCAGTACTTC.

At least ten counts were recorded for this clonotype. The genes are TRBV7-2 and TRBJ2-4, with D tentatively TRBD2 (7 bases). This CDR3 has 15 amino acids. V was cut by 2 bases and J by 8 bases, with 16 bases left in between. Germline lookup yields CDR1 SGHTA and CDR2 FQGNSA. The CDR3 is CASSLLGGAVDIQYF. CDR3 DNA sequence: TGTGCCAGCAGCTTACTAGGGGGGGCTGTGGACATTCAGTACTTC.

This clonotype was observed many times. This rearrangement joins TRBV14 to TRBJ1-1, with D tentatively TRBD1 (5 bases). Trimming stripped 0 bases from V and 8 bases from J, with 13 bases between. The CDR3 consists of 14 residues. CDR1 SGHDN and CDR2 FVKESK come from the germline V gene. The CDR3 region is CASSQDQQRGEAFF. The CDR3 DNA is TGTGCCAGCAGCCAAGATCAGCAGAGGGGCGAAGCTTTCTTT. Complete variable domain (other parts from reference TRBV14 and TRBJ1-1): EAGVTQFPSHSVIEKGQTVTLRCDPISGHDNLYWYRRVMGKEIKFLLHFVKESKQDESGMPNNRFLAERTGGTYSTLKVQPAELEDSGVYFCASSQDQQRGEAFFGQGTRLTVV.

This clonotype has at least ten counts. The CDR3 DNA follows: TGTGCCATCAGTGCCCCTAGCACAGATACGCAGTATTTT. Translation gives CAISAPSTDTQYF. The V gene is TRBV10-3, the J gene TRBJ2-3, with D unresolved. This CDR3 has 13 amino acids. V lost 4 bases, J lost 0 bases, and 5 bases lay in between. Germline V gene sequence: CDR1 ENHRY, CDR2 SYGVKD.

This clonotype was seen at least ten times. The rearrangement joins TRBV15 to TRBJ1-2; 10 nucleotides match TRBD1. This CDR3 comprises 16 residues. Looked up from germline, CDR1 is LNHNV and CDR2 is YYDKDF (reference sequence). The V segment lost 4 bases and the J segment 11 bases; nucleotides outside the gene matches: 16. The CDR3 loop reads CATSTGTGASLMGYTF. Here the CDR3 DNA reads TGTGCCACCAGCACCGGGACAGGGGCCTCTTTGATGGGTTACACCTTC.

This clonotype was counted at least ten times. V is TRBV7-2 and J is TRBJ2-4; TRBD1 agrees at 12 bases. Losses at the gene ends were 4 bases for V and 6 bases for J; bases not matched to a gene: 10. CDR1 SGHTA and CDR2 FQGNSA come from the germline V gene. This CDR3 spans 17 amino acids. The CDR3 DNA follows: TGTGCCAGCAGCTCAAAGATGGGGACAGGGGGCCGAAACATTCAGTACTTC. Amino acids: CASSSKMGTGGRNIQYF.

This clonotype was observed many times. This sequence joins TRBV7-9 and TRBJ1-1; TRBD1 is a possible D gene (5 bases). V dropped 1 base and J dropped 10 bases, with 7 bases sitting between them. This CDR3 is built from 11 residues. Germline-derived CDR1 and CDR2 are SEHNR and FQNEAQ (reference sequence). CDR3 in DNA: TGTGCCAGCAGCTTAGGGGGCCCAGCTTTCTTT. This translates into CASSLGGPAFF.

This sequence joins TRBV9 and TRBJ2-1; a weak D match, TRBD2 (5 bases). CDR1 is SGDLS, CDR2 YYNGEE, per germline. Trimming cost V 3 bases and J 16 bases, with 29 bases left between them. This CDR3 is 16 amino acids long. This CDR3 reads CASSAVGGDSRDEYFF. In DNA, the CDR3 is TGTGCCAGCAGCGCAGTCGGAGGAGACTCTAGGGATGAGTATTTCTTC. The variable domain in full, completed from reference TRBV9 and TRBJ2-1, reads DSGVTQTPKHLITATGQRVTLRCSPRSGDLSVYWYQQSLDQGLQFLIQYYNGEERAKGNILERFSAQQFPDLHSELNLSSLELGDSALYFCASSAVGGDSRDEYFFGPGTRLTVL.

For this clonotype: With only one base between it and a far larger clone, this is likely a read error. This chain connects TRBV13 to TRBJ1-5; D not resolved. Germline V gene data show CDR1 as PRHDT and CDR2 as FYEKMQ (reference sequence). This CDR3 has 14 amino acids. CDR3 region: CAGSLWGANQPQHF. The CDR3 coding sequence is TGTGCCGGCAGCTTGTGGGGTGCGAATCAGCCCCAGCATTTT.

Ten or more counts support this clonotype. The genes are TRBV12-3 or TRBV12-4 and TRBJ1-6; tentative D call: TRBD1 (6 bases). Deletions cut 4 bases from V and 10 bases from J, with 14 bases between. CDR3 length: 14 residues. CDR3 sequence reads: CASSYSGGNSPLHF. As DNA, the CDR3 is TGTGCCAGCAGTTACAGCGGGGGCAACTCACCCCTCCACTTT.

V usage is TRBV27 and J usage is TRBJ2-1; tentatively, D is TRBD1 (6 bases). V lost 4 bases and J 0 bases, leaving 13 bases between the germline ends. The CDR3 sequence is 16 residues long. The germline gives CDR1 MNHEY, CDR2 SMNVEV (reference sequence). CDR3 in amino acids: CASSYQGSSSYNEQFF. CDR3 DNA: TGTGCCAGCAGTTACCAGGGGTCGAGCTCCTACAATGAGCAGTTCTTC.

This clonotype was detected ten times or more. The CDR3, as DNA: TGCGCCAGCAGCCAAGTTTGGGTTACCGGCTACGAGCAGTACTTC. As protein: CASSQVWVTGYEQYF. The chain links TRBV4-1 to TRBJ2-7, with D hard to call. Germline-derived CDR1 and CDR2 are MGHRA and YSYEKL. V was pared by 1 base and J by 3 bases, with 13 bases between. CDR3 length equals 15 residues.

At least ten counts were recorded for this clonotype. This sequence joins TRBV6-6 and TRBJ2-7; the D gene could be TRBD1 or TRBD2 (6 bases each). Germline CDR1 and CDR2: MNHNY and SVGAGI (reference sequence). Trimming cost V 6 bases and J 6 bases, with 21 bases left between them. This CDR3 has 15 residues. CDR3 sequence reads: CASSRRGGRGVEQYF. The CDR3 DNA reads TGTGCCAGCAGCCGCCGTGGGGGGCGAGGTGTCGAGCAGTACTTC.

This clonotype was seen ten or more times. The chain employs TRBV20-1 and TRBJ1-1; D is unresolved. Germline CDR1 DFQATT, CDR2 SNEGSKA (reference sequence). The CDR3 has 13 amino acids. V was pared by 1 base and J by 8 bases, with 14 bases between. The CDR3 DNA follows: TGCAGTGCTAGAGTGGAGACCGGAGGGGAAGCTTTCTTT. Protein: CSARVETGGEAFF.

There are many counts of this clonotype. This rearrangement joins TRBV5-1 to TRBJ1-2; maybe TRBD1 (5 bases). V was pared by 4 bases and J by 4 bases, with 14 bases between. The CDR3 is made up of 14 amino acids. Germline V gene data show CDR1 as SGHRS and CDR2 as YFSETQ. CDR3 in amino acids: CASSQADGGYGYTF. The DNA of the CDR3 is TGCGCCAGCAGCCAAGCCGACGGGGGCTATGGCTACACCTTC.

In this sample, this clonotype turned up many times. As DNA, the CDR3 is TGTGCCTGGAGTGAGGCGGGCGTCAGCTCTGGAAACACCATATATTTT. It encodes CAWSEAGVSSGNTIYF. The chain couples TRBV30 to TRBJ1-3; D is unresolved. The CDR3 totals 16 residues. Deletions cut 1 base from V and 0 bases from J, with 13 bases between. Germline loops: CDR1 GTSNPN, CDR2 SVGIG (reference sequence).

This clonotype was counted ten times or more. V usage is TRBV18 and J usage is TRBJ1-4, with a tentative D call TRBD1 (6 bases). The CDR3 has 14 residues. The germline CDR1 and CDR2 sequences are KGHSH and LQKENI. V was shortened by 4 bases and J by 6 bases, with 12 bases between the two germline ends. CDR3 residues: CASSRGGADEKLFF. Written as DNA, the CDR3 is TGTGCCAGCTCACGCGGGGGCGCGGATGAAAAACTGTTTTTT.

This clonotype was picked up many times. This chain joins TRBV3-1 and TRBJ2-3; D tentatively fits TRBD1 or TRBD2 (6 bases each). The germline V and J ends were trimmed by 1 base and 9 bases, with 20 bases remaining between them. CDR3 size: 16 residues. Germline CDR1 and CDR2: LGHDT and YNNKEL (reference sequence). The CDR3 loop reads CASSQGGGGLQVTQYF. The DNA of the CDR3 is TGTGCCAGCAGCCAAGGAGGAGGGGGTCTGCAGGTCACGCAGTATTTT.

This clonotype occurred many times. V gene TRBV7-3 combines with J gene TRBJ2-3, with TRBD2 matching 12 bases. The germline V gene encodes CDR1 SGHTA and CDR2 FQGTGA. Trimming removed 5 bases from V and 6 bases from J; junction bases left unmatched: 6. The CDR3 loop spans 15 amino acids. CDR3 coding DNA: TGTGCCAGCAGCCCCCTTGGACTAGCGGGGGATACGCAGTATTTT. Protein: CASSPLGLAGDTQYF.